A single sample gave rise to the 13 T cell receptor beta chains below, sequenced in a study of CD8 T cells in Susac syndrome. RNA was extracted with the RNeasy kit, and a quantity of 0.5 to 1 ug was reverse transcribed using random hexamers. In TCRdb, the immunoSEQ multiplex PCR reads were re-called with MiXCR into one record per CDR3 protein. The sample shows about 100,000 distinct CDR3 sequences, 95% of them seen only once. The sample taken for sequencing was CD8+ T cells from PBMCs. The receptor source for this set is a human donor with Susac syndrome.

V is TRBV4-1 and J is TRBJ2-2; TRBD1 or TRBD2 may be the D gene (5 bases each). Germline V CDR1 and CDR2: MGHRA, YSYEKL. V lost 4 bases to trimming and J lost 10 bases, with 19 bases between them. The CDR3 is 15 amino acids. CDR3: CASSPIPGTYSELFF. The CDR3 region has the DNA TGCGCCAGCAGCCCGATCCCCGGGACCTACTCGGAGCTGTTTTTT.

This clonotype was counted a single time. This rearrangement joins TRBV7-9 to TRBJ2-1; 14 bases map to TRBD2. The CDR3 runs 17 residues. J gave up 8 bases and V 5 bases, and 11 bases lay outside the gene matches. Germline V CDR1 and CDR2: SEHNR, FQNEAQ (reference sequence). In DNA, the CDR3 is TGTGCCAGCAGCCCGGGGACTAGCGGGAGCGATAAGGATGAGCAGTTCTTC. Protein: CASSPGTSGSDKDEQFF.

CDR3 DNA sequence: TGCAGCGTTGGTGGCCAGGGTCCGGTCAATGAGCAGTTCTTC. Translated, it gives CSVGGQGPVNEQFF. This chain joins TRBV29-1 and TRBJ2-1; TRBD1 might be the D (5 bases). Germline CDR1 reads SQVTM; CDR2 reads ANQGSEA. CDR3 size: 14 residues. V shed 4 bases and J shed 6 bases, with 16 bases lying between them.

The sample holds one count of this clonotype. The chain recombines TRBV11-2 with TRBJ2-1, with TRBD2 matching 7 bases. Germline CDR1 SGHAT, CDR2 FQNNGV. V lost 3 bases to trimming and J lost 1 base; unmatched junction nucleotides: 6. The CDR3 totals 16 residues. CDR3 DNA: TGTGCCAGCAGCTTCGGCGGGAGCGCATCCTACAATGAGCAGTTCTTC. This sequence encodes CASSFGGSASYNEQFF.

V and J are TRBV7-8 and TRBJ2-4; D is undetermined. The V gene's germline CDR1 is SGHVS and CDR2 FQNEAQ. The V end was cut by 5 bases, the J end by 7 bases, with 9 bases between. The CDR3 runs to 12 residues. The CDR3 DNA reads TGTGCCAGCAGCCCCCTGTCGAACATTCAGTACTTC. As protein: CASSPLSNIQYF. Using reference TRBV7-8 and TRBJ2-4 for the parts outside the CDR3, the full variable domain is GAGVSQSPRYKVAKRGQDVALRCDPISGHVSLFWYQQALGQGPEFLTYFQNEAQLDKSGLPSDRFFAERPEGSVSTLKIQRTQQEDSAVYLCASSPLSNIQYFGAGTRLSVL.

The rearrangement links TRBV6-6 to TRBJ1-1; TRBD1 is a possible D gene (5 bases). This CDR3 is built from 15 residues. CDR1 and CDR2 from the germline V gene are MNHNY and SVGAGI (reference sequence). V was trimmed by 4 bases and J by 1 base, leaving 13 bases between them. CDR3 region: CASSWARATNTEAFF. The CDR3 coding sequence is TGTGCCAGCAGTTGGGCCAGGGCTACGAACACTGAAGCTTTCTTT.

V and J are TRBV20-1 and TRBJ2-3, with unresolved D. V lost 3 bases and J 1 base, leaving 11 bases between the germline ends. CDR1 and CDR2 (germline): DFQATT, SNEGSKA (reference sequence). CDR3 length: 14 amino acids. CDR3 region: CSARRFPGTDTQYF. The CDR3 nucleotides read TGCAGTGCTAGGAGGTTTCCAGGCACAGATACGCAGTATTTT.

This sequence joins TRBV9 and TRBJ1-2; D not certain. The CDR3 spans 12 residues. CDR1 is SGDLS, CDR2 YYNGEE, per germline. V was trimmed by 0 bases and J by 7 bases, leaving 7 bases between them. CDR3 loop: CASSVAVTGYTF. The DNA for the CDR3 is TGTGCCAGCAGCGTAGCGGTTACTGGCTACACCTTC.

This chain uses TRBV20-1 with TRBJ2-1, with TRBD2 matching 8 bases. V gave up 3 bases and J gave up 8 bases; unmatched junction bases: 12. CDR3 size: 15 residues. In germline, CDR1 is DFQATT, CDR2 SNEGSKA (reference sequence). CDR3: CSARGEEGLDHEQFF. DNA of the CDR3: TGCAGTGCTAGGGGTGAAGAGGGACTAGACCATGAGCAGTTCTTC.

The DNA of the CDR3 is TGTGCCAGCATGTCCACCCGGAATGAGCAGTTCTTC. Residues: CASMSTRNEQFF. The V gene is TRBV2, the J gene TRBJ2-1; D gene uncertain. Germline CDR1 SNHLY, CDR2 FYNNEI. CDR3 size: 12 residues. V was shortened by 7 bases and J by 7 bases, with 11 bases between the two germline ends.

The chain has TRBV6-5 and TRBJ2-5, with 7 bases aligning to TRBD2. CDR1 MNHEY and CDR2 SVGAGI come from the germline V gene. The CDR3 has 14 residues. With 8 bases clipped from V and 1 base from J, the junction kept 7 bases outside the gene matches. The CDR3 DNA is TGTGCCAGCCGGGAAGCGGGATTCCAAGAGACCCAGTACTTC. Protein: CASREAGFQETQYF.

This rearrangement joins TRBV19 to TRBJ1-1; possible D gene TRBD1, 6 bases. The V gene's germline CDR1 is LNHDA and CDR2 SQIVND (reference sequence). The CDR3 consists of 16 residues. V lost 3 bases and J 0 bases, leaving 14 bases between the germline ends. CDR3 sequence (DNA): TGTGCCAGTAGTATGACCGGGACACCCATGAACACTGAAGCTTTCTTT. Protein sequence: CASSMTGTPMNTEAFF. Using reference TRBV19 and TRBJ1-1 for the parts outside the CDR3, the full variable domain is DGGITQSPKYLFRKEGQNVTLSCEQNLNHDAMYWYRQDPGQGLRLIYYSQIVNDFQKGDIAEGYSVSREKKESFPLTVTSAQKNPTAFYLCASSMTGTPMNTEAFFGQGTRLTVV.

The rearrangement uses TRBV11-2 and TRBJ2-4; D remains unclear. This CDR3 spans 11 amino acids. CDR1 is SGHAT and CDR2 is FQNNGV in the germline V gene. V shed 5 bases and J shed 4 bases, with 3 bases lying between them. CDR3 protein: CASSEKNIQYF. The CDR3 coding sequence is TGTGCCAGCAGCGAAAAAAACATTCAGTACTTC.